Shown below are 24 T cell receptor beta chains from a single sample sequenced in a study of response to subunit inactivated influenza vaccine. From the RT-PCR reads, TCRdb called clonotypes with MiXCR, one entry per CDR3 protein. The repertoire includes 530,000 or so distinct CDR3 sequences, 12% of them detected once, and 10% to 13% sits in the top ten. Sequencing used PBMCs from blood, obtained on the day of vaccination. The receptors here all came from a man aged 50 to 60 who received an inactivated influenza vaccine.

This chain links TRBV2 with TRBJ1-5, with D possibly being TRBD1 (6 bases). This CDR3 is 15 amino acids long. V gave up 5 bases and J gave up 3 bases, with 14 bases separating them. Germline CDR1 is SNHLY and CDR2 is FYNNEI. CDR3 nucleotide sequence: TGTGCCAGCAGTAAGGCCAGGGGTCACAATCAGCCCCAGCATTTT. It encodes CASSKARGHNQPQHF.

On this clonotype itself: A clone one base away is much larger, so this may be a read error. CDR3: CASCVQGNGEKLFF. The CDR3 region has the DNA TGTGCCAGCTGCGTACAGGGCAATGGGGAAAAACTGTTTTTT. This chain uses TRBV5-5 with TRBJ1-4, with D perhaps matching TRBD1 (6 bases). Germline V gene lookup returns CDR1 SGHKS and CDR2 YYEKEE (reference sequence). The CDR3 covers 14 residues. The V end lost 7 bases, the J end lost 8 bases, and 18 bases lay between the germline ends.

CDR3 sequence (DNA): TGTGCCAGCAGCTCCCCTCTGGGGGACCAAATCTATGGCTACACCTTC. Residues: CASSSPLGDQIYGYTF. V usage is TRBV7-9 and J usage is TRBJ1-2; D perhaps matches TRBD1 (5 bases). This CDR3 is 16 amino acids long. CDR1 is SEHNR, CDR2 FQNEAQ, per germline (reference sequence). V dropped 4 bases and J dropped 4 bases, with 19 bases sitting between them.

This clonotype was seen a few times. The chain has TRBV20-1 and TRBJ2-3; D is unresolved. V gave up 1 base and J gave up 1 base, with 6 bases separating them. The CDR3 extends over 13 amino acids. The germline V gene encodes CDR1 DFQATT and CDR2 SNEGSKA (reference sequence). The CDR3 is CSARVFGTDTQYF. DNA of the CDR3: TGCAGTGCTAGAGTGTTCGGCACAGATACGCAGTATTTT.

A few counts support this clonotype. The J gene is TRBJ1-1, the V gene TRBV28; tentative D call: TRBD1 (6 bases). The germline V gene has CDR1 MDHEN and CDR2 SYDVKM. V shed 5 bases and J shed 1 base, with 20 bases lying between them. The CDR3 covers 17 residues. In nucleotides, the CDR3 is TGTGCCAGCAGTCGGTGGGGCAACAGGGCCGCGAACACTGAAGCTTTCTTT. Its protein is CASSRWGNRAANTEAFF.

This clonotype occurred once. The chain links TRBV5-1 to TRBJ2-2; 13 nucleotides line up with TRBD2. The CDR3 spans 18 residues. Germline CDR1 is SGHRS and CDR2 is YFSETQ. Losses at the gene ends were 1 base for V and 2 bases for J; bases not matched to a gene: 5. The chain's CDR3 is CASSLYGTSGTNTGELFF. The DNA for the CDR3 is TGCGCCAGCAGCTTGTATGGGACTAGCGGGACAAACACCGGGGAGCTGTTTTTT.

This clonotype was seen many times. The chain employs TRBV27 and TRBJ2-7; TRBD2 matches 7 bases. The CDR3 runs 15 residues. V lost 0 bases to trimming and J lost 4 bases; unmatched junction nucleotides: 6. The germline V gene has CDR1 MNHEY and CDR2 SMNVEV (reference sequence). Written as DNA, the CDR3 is TGTGCCAGCAGTTTATCGGCGGGGGAAGGATACGAGCAGTACTTC. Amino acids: CASSLSAGEGYEQYF.

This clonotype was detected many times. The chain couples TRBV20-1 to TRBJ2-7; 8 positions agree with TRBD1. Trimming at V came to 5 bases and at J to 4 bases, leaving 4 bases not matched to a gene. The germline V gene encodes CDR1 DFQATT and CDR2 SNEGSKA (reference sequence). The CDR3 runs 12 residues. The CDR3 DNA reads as TGCAGTGCTCGTACAGGGGGGTACGAGCAGTACTTC. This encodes CSARTGGYEQYF.

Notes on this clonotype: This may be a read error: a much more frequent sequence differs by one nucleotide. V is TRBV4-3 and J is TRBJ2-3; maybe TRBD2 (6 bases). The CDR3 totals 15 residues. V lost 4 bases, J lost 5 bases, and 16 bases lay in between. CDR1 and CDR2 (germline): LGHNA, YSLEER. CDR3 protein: CASSRDSHYIDTQYF. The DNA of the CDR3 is TGCGCCAGCAGCCGGGACTCACACTATATAGATACGCAGTATTTT.

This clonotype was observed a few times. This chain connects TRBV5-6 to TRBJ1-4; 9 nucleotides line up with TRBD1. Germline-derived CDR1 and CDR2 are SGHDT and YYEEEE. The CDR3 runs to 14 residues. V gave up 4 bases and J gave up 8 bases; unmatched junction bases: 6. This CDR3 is CASSEGQGREKLFF. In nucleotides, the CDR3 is TGTGCCAGCAGCGAGGGACAGGGTCGAGAAAAACTGTTTTTT.

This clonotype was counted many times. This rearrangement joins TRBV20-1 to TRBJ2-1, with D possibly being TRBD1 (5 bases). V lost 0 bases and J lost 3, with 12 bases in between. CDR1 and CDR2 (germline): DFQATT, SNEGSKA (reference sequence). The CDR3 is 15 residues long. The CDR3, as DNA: TGCAGTGCTAGAGATCCTGCAGGGATCTACAATGAGCAGTTCTTC. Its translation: CSARDPAGIYNEQFF.

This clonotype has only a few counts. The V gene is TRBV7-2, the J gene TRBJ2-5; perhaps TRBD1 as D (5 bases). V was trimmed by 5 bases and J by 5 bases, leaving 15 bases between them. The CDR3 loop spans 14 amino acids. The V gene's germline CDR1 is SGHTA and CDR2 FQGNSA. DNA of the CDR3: TGTGCCAGCAGCGGAGCCGCAGGGTTTGAGACCCAGTACTTC. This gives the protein CASSGAAGFETQYF.

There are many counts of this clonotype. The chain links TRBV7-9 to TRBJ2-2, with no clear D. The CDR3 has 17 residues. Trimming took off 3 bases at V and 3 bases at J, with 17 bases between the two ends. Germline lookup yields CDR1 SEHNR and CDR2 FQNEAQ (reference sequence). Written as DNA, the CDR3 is TGTGCCAGCAGCTTTGCATCCGGGCTTGCCTACACCGGGGAGCTGTTTTTT. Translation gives CASSFASGLAYTGELFF.

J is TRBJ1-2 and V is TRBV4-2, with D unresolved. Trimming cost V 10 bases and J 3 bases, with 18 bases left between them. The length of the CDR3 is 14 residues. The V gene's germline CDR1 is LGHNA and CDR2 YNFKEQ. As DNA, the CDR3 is TGTGCCATGAGCCTCGGGCTACTCGACTATGGCTACACCTTC. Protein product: CAMSLGLLDYGYTF.

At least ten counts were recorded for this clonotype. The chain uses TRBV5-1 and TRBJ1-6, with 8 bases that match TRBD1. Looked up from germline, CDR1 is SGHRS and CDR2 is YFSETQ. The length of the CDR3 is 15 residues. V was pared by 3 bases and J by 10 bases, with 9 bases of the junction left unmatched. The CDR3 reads CASSWADRGGSPLHF. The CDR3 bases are TGCGCCAGCAGCTGGGCCGACAGGGGCGGCTCACCCCTCCACTTT.

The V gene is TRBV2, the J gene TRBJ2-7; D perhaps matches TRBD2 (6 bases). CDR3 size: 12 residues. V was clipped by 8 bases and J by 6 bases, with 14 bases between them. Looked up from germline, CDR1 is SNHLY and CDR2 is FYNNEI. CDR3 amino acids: CASSEVGSEQYF. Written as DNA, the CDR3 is TGTGCCAGCTCCGAGGTCGGGAGCGAGCAGTACTTC.

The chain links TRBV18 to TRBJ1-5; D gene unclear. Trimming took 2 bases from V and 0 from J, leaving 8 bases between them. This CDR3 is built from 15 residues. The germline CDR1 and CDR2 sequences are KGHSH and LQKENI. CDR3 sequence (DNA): TGTGCCAGCTCACCATACGGGGATAGCAATCAGCCCCAGCATTTT. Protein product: CASSPYGDSNQPQHF.

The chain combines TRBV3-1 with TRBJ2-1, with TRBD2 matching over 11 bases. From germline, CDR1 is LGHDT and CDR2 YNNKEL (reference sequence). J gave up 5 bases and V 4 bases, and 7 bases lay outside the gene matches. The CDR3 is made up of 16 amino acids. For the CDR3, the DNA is TGTGCCAGCAGCCTCCTAGCGGGAGGCCCCGACAATGAGCAGTTCTTC. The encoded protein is CASSLLAGGPDNEQFF.

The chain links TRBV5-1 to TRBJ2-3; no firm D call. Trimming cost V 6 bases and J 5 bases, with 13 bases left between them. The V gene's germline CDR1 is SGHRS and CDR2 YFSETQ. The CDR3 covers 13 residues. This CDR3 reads CASTQGPIDTQYF. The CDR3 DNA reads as TGCGCCAGCACCCAAGGCCCTATAGATACGCAGTATTTT.

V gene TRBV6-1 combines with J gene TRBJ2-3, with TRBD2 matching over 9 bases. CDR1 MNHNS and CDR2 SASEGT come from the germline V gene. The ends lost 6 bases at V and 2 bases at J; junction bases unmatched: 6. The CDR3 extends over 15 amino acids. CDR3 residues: CASRRAGGSTDTQYF. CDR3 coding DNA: TGTGCCAGCAGACGAGCGGGGGGCTCCACAGATACGCAGTATTTT.

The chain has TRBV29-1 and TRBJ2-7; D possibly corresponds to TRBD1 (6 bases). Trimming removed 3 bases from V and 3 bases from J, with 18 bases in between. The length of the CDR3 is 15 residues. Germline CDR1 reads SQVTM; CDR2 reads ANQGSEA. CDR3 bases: TGCAGCGTTGACGAGGGCACAGGGAGTATCTACGAGCAGTACTTC. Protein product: CSVDEGTGSIYEQYF.

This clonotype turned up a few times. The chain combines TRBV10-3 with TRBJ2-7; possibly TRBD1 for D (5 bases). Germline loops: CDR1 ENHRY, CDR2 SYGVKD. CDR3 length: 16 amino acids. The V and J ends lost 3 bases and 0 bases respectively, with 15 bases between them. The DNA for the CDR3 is TGTGCCATCAGTGATGTTTCAGGGATGGGCTCCTACGAGCAGTACTTC. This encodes CAISDVSGMGSYEQYF.

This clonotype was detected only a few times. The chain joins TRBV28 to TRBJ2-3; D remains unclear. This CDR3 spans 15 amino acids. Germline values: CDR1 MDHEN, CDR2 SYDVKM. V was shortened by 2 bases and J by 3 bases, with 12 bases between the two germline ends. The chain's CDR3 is CASSLGSVGTDTQYF. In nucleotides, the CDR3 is TGTGCCAGCAGTTTAGGTTCGGTGGGGACAGATACGCAGTATTTT.

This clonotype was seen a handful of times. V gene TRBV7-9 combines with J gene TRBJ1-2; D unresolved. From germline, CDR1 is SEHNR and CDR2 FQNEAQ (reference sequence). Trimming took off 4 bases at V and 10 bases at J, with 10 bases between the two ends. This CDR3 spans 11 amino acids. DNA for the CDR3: TGTGCCAGCAGCTACGCCTTTGACTACACCTTC. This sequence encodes CASSYAFDYTF.